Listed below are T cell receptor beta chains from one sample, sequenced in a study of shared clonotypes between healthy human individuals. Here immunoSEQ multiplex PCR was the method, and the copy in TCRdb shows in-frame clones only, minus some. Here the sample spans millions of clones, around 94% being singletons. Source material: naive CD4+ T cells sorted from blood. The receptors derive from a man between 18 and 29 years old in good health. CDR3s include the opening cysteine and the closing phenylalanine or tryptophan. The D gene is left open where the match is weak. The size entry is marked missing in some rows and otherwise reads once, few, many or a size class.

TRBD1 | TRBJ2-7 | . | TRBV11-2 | CASSLEGGQGLYEQYF | TGTGCCAGCAGCTTAGAGGGGGGACAGGGGTTATACGAGCAGTACTTC
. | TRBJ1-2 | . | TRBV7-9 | CASSLGTPHNYGYTF | TGTGCCAGCAGCTTAGGGACACCCCATAACTATGGCTACACCTTC
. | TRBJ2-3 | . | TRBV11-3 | CASSSTIQDTQYF | TGTGCCAGCAGCTCCACGATTCAAGATACGCAGTATTTT
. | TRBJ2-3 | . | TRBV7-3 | CASSLMGEASQYF | TGTGCCAGCAGCTTAATGGGGGAGGCCTCGCAGTATTTT
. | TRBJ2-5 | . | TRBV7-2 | CASSLGGLRETQYF | TGTGCCAGCAGCTTAGGAGGGTTGAGGGAGACCCAGTACTTC
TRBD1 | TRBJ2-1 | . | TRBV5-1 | CASSSSYSGTVYNEQFF | TGCGCCAGCAGCTCGTCTTACTCCGGGACAGTTTACAATGAGCAGTTCTTC
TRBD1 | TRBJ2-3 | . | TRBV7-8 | CASSTRQGTPDTQYF | TGTGCCAGCAGCACTCGACAGGGTACCCCCGATACGCAGTATTTT
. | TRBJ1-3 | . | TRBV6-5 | CASSSTASSGNTIYF | TGTGCCAGCAGTTCGACAGCGAGCTCTGGAAACACCATATATTTT
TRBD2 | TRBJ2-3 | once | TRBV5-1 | CASSGTSRTAQYF | TGCGCCAGCAGTGGGACTAGCAGAACTGCGCAGTATTTT
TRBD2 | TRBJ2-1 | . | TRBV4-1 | CASSHGTSNYNEQFF | TGCGCCAGCAGCCACGGGACTAGCAACTACAATGAGCAGTTCTTC
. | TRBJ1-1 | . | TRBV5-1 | CASSLGSAVNTEAFF | TGCGCCAGCAGCTTGGGTTCCGCGGTGAACACTGAAGCTTTCTTT
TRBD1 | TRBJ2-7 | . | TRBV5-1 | CASSLVPGQQYEQYF | TGCGCCAGCAGCTTGGTACCGGGACAGCAATACGAGCAGTACTTC
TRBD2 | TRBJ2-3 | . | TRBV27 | CASSLSRTSGTTDTQYF | TGTGCCAGCAGTTTATCTAGGACTAGCGGGACCACAGATACGCAGTATTTT
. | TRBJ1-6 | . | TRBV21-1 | CASSKEGGSNSPLHF | TGTGCCAGCAGCAAAGAAGGGGGTAGCAATTCACCCCTCCACTTT
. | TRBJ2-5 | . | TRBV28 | CASSTVEWGKTQYF | TGTGCCAGCAGCACCGTCGAGTGGGGGAAGACCCAGTACTTC
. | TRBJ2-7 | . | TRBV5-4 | CASSSGPLMGEQYF | TGTGCCAGCAGCTCGGGACCTTTGATGGGGGAGCAGTACTTC
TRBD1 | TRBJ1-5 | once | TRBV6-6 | CASSWGQGDQPQHF | TGTGCCAGCAGCTGGGGACAGGGAGATCAGCCCCAGCATTTT
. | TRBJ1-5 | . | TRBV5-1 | CASSLGDVMNQPQHF | TGCGCCAGCAGCTTGGGGGACGTAATGAATCAGCCCCAGCATTTT
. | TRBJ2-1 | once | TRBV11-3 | CASSLGGDGVRRSYNEQFF | TGTGCCAGCAGCTTAGGAGGTGACGGAGTCCGGCGCTCCTACAATGAGCAGTTCTTC
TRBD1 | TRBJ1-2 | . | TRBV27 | CASSTSPGQGYGYTF | TGTGCCAGCAGTACGAGCCCGGGACAGGGTTATGGCTACACCTTC
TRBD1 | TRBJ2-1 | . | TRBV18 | CASSQDRGRGEQFF | TGTGCCAGCTCACAGGACAGGGGGCGAGGTGAGCAGTTCTTC
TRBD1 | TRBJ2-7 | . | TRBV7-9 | CASSFSGTGIPYEQYF | TGTGCCAGCAGCTTTTCCGGGACAGGGATACCCTACGAGCAGTACTTC
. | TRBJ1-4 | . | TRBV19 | CASSPFLIATNEKLFF | TGTGCCAGTAGTCCTTTTCTGATTGCAACTAATGAAAAACTGTTTTTT
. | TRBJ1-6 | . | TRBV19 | CASSNREFSPLHF | TGTGCCAGTAGTAATCGAGAATTTTCACCCCTCCACTTT
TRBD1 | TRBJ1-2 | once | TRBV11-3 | CANSRDRRRFNYGYTF | TGTGCCAACTCCCGGGACAGGCGCCGGTTTAACTATGGCTACACCTTC
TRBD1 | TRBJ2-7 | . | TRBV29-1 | CSVRWTGDYEQYF | TGCAGCGTTAGGTGGACAGGGGACTACGAGCAGTACTTC
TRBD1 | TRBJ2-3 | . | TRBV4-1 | CASSQYPGQSADTQYF | TGCGCCAGCAGCCAATACCCGGGACAGTCCGCAGATACGCAGTATTTT
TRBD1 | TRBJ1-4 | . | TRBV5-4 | CASSEAGTGNEKLFF | TGTGCCAGCAGCGAGGCCGGGACAGGGAATGAAAAACTGTTTTTT
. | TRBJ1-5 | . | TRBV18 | CASSPGNPGSNQPQHF | TGTGCCAGCTCACCAGGGAACCCAGGGTCCAATCAGCCCCAGCATTTT
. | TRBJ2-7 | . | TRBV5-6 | CASRRGTYEQYF | TGTGCCAGCAGACGGGGCACCTACGAGCAGTACTTC
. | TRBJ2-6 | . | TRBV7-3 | CASSQGEGGVLTF | TGTGCCAGCAGCCAGGGCGAAGGTGGCGTCCTGACTTTC
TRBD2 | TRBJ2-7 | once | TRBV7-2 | CASSTRTSGSPNEQYF | TGTGCCAGCAGCACACGGACTAGCGGGAGTCCCAACGAGCAGTACTTC
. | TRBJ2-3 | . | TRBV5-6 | CASSLLRGDTQYF | TGTGCCAGCAGCTTGTTGCGGGGCGATACGCAGTATTTT
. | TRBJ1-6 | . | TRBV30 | CAWTRGFNSPLHF | TGTGCCTGGACTCGTGGGTTCAATTCACCCCTCCACTTT
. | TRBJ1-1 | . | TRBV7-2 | CASRLQVLNTEAFF | TGTGCCAGTCGTTTACAGGTGCTGAACACTGAAGCTTTCTTT
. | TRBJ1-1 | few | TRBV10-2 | CASSAGITSTEAFF | TGCGCCAGCAGTGCCGGGATCACGAGCACTGAAGCTTTCTTT
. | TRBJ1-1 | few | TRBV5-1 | CASSLMRADTEAFF | TGCGCCAGCAGCTTGATGAGGGCCGACACTGAAGCTTTCTTT
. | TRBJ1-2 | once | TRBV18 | CASSDKYGYTF | TGTGCCAGCTCCGACAAGTATGGCTACACCTTC
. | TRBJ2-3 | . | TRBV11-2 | CASSPTDTQYF | TGTGCCAGCAGCCCCACAGATACGCAGTATTTT
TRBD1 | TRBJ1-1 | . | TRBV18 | CASSPSIQGGSTEAFF | TGTGCCAGCTCACCATCGATTCAGGGGGGAAGTACTGAAGCTTTCTTT
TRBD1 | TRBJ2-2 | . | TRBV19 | CASMGQGATGELFF | TGTGCCAGTATGGGGCAGGGGGCAACCGGGGAGCTGTTTTTT
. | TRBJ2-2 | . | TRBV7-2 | CASSLNGQGWTGELFF | TGTGCCAGCAGCTTAAATGGTCAAGGGTGGACCGGGGAGCTGTTTTTT
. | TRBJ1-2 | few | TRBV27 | CASGERGGYTF | TGTGCCAGCGGGGAGCGTGGTGGCTACACCTTC
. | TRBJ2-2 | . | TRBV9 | CASSVDELMNTGELFF | TGTGCCAGCAGCGTAGACGAGCTTATGAACACCGGGGAGCTGTTTTTT
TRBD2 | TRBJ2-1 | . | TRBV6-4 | CASSDLDSGRRFF | TGTGCCAGCAGTGACTTAGACAGCGGGAGACGGTTCTTC
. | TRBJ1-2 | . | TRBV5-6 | CASSLAGGLGGYTF | TGTGCCAGCAGCTTGGCAGGTGGGCTGGGCGGCTACACCTTC
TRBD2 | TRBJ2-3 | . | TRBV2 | CASSAGLVADTQYF | TGTGCCAGCAGCGCGGGACTAGTGGCAGATACGCAGTATTTT
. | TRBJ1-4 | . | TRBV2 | CANREQGGEKLFF | TGTGCCAACAGGGAACAGGGTGGAGAAAAACTGTTTTTT
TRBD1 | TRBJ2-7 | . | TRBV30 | CAWNSRGQGTYEQYF | TGTGCCTGGAATTCGCGGGGACAGGGGACCTACGAGCAGTACTTC
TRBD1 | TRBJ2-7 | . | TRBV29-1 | CSVGTGGKVYEQYF | TGCAGCGTTGGGACAGGGGGAAAAGTCTACGAGCAGTACTTC
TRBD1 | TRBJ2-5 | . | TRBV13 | CASRDRDETQYF | TGTGCCAGCAGGGACAGGGACGAGACCCAGTACTTC
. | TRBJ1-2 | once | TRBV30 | CAWSQGAYGYTF | TGTGCCTGGAGCCAGGGTGCCTATGGCTACACCTTC
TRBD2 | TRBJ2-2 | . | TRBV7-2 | CASSLVTSTSNTGELFF | TGTGCCAGCAGCTTAGTGACTAGCACCTCGAACACCGGGGAGCTGTTTTTT
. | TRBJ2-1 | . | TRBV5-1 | CASSLESSQHEQFF | TGCGCCAGCAGCTTGGAATCCAGCCAGCATGAGCAGTTCTTC
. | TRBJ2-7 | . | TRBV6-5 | CAVSGGREQYF | TGTGCCGTGAGTGGGGGGCGCGAGCAGTACTTC